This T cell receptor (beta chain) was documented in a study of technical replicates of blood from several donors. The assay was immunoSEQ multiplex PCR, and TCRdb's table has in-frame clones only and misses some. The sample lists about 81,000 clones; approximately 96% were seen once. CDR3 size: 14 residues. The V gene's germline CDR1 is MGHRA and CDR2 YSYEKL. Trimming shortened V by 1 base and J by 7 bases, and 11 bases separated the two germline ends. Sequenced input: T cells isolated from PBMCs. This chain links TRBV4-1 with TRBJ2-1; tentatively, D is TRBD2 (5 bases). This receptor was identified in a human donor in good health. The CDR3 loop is CASSQGISENEQFF. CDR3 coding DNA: TGCGCCAGCAGCCAAGGGATTAGCGAAAATGAGCAGTTCTTC.